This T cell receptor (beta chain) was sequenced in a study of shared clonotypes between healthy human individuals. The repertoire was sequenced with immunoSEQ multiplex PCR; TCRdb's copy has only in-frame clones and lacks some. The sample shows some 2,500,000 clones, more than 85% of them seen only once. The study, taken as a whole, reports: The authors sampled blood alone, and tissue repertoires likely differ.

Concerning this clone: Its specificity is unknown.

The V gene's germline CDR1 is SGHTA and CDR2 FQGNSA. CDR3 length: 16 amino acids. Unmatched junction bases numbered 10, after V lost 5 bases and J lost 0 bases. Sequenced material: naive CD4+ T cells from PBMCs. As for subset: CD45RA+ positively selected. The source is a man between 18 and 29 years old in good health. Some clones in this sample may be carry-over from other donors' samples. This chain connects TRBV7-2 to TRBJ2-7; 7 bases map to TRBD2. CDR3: CASSRLGGSLSYEQYF. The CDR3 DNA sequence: TGTGCCAGCAGCCGACTCGGCGGGAGTCTCTCCTACGAGCAGTACTTC.